The 7 T cell receptor beta chains presented below share a single source sample, sequenced in a study of OX40 agonist ivuxolimab in advanced cancers. The library was made by the immunoSEQ multiplex PCR assay. In TCRdb, the immuneACCESS table is reduced to in-frame sequences with V and J assigned. These tables do not hold every clone; where another copy was compared, an unresolved V gene accounts for under half, and the others remain unexplained. The sample records 20,000 or so clones, 78% of which are singletons. The ten largest clones represent just under 30% of the sample. The material sequenced was CD4+ or CD8+ T cells sorted from blood, taken in a trial of the OX40 agonist ivuxolimab. Source of these receptors: an adult with an advanced solid tumor such as melanoma, head and neck, liver or kidney cancer.

Comments on this clone: Other nucleotide sequences in the sample specify the same CDR3. The rearrangement links TRBV6-1 to TRBJ2-1; 7 bases agree with TRBD2. The length of the CDR3 is 14 residues. Germline-derived CDR1 and CDR2 are MNHNS and SASEGT. Trimming at V came to 0 bases and at J to 10 bases, leaving 6 bases not matched to a gene. CDR3 bases: TGTGCCAGCAGTGAAGCGCTGAGGGGACTAGAGCAGTTCTTC. This encodes CASSEALRGLEQFF.

This chain joins TRBV11-2 and TRBJ2-1, with D uncertain. The CDR3 length is 13 residues. CDR1 is SGHAT and CDR2 is FQNNGV in the germline V gene. V lost 1 base and J lost 6, with 7 bases in between. CDR3 loop: CASSLGDRNEQFF. The CDR3 nucleotides read TGTGCCAGCAGCTTAGGGGATCGCAATGAGCAGTTCTTC.

This rearrangement joins TRBV9 to TRBJ1-3; D may be TRBD1 (6 bases). This CDR3 is built from 16 residues. Germline CDR1 SGDLS, CDR2 YYNGEE. V shed 2 bases and J shed 0 bases, with 12 bases lying between them. The CDR3 nucleotides are TGTGCCAGCAGCGTTACAGGGCTCCACTCTGGAAACACCATATATTTT. It is translated as CASSVTGLHSGNTIYF.

V usage is TRBV5-4 and J usage is TRBJ2-7; D is possibly TRBD2 (7 bases). The CDR3 consists of 15 residues. Between the trimmed V and J ends, which lost 0 bases and 3 bases, there was a span of 13 bases. The V gene's germline CDR1 is SGHNT and CDR2 YYREEE (reference sequence). Here the CDR3 reads CASSLALRGGYEQYF. CDR3 DNA sequence: TGTGCCAGCAGCTTGGCCCTGAGGGGGGGCTACGAGCAGTACTTC. Based on the CDR3 plus reference TRBV5-4 and TRBJ2-7, the full variable domain is ETGVTQSPTHLIKTRGQQVTLRCSSQSGHNTVSWYQQALGQGPQFIFQYYREEENGRGNFPPRFSGLQFPNYSSELNVNALELDDSALYLCASSLALRGGYEQYFGPGTRLTVT.

J is TRBJ2-5 and V is TRBV19; 7 nucleotides line up with TRBD1. V shed 6 bases, J shed 5 bases, and the junction held 3 bases outside the gene matches. This CDR3 spans 12 amino acids. In germline, CDR1 is LNHDA, CDR2 SQIVND (reference sequence). The CDR3 region is CASRTGSETQYF. Written as DNA, the CDR3 is TGTGCCAGTAGGACAGGGAGCGAGACCCAGTACTTC.

The gene calls are TRBV19 and TRBJ2-2; the D gene is possibly TRBD1 (5 bases). V lost 5 bases, J lost 11 bases, and 12 bases lay in between. The CDR3 has 12 residues. Germline V gives CDR1 LNHDA, CDR2 SQIVND (reference sequence). CDR3 region: CASSGDSFELFF. The CDR3 DNA is TGTGCCAGTAGTGGAGACAGTTTCGAGCTGTTTTTT.

DNA of the CDR3: TGTGCCAGCAGCTTGTATAGGGGCAATGGCTACACCTTC. This translates into CASSLYRGNGYTF. The chain joins TRBV5-6 to TRBJ1-2; D might be TRBD1 (5 bases). This CDR3 has 13 amino acids. Trimming took 1 base from V and 6 from J, leaving 10 bases between them. Per germline, CDR1 SGHDT and CDR2 YYEEEE.